The rows below give T cell receptor beta chains drawn from one sample of a study of shared clonotypes between healthy human individuals. Profiled with immunoSEQ multiplex PCR; TCRdb holds only in-frame clones, not every one. The repertoire holds around 340,000 clones, with roughly 70% as singletons. The sample consisted of memory CD4+ T cells sorted from blood. These TCRs come from a man in his thirties or forties in good health. Each CDR3 is given with its conserved first and last residue. The order of the fields is J gene, D gene, V gene, clone size, CDR3 DNA, CDR3 protein. D genes are given only for firm matches. Clone size appears in some rows only: once, few, many, or a class for an expanded clone.

TRBJ2-5 . TRBV27 . TGTGCCAGCAGTTCCCTTTACAGGGATTTCGACCAAGAGACCCAGTACTTC CASSSLYRDFDQETQYF
TRBJ2-4 . TRBV27 . TGTGCCAGCAGAAACTACAGAAACATTCAGTACTTC CASRNYRNIQYF
TRBJ2-1 . TRBV4-3 . TGCGCCAGCAGCCAAGATATACGGAGCGCAAGCCCCTACAATGAGCAGTTCTTC CASSQDIRSASPYNEQFF
TRBJ2-2 TRBD1 TRBV7-9 few TGTGCCAGCAGGCGGGCGACAGGGGGCGGCGGGGAGCTGTTTTTT CASRRATGGGGELFF
TRBJ2-5 . TRBV28 . TGTGCCAGCAGTTTGGGGGTAGGGATGACCCAGTACTTC CASSLGVGMTQYF
TRBJ2-7 TRBD1 TRBV28 . TGTGCCAGCAGTTTGGACAGGGTTAGGTACGAGCAGTACTTC CASSLDRVRYEQYF
TRBJ1-2 TRBD1 TRBV7-9 once TGTGCCAGCAGCTTAGCGGCGAGGGGGCTAAATATGAGACGATATGGCTACACCTTC CASSLAARGLNMRRYGYTF
TRBJ2-1 TRBD2 TRBV2 . TGTGCCAGCATGAAAAGGACTAGCGGGATAGGGGTAAATGAGCAGTTCTTC CASMKRTSGIGVNEQFF
TRBJ2-3 . TRBV19 . TGTGCCAGTAGCCGAGGGACGGGTGGCACAGATACGCAGTATTTT CASSRGTGGTDTQYF
TRBJ2-1 TRBD1 TRBV27 . TGTGCCAGCATTAAGGGACAGGGATCGGTCAATGAGCAGTTCTTC CASIKGQGSVNEQFF
TRBJ2-2 TRBD1 TRBV5-1 . TGCGCCAGCGGATTATGGGGGACAGGGACCAAACTCCCGAACACCGGGGAGCTGTTTTTT CASGLWGTGTKLPNTGELFF
TRBJ2-1 TRBD2 TRBV28 . TGTGCCAGCAGTTTAGGTCTAGCGGGGCTCTACAATGAGCAGTTCTTC CASSLGLAGLYNEQFF
TRBJ2-7 TRBD1 TRBV5-1 . TGCGCCAGCAGCGTACAGACAGGGGGCAACGAGCAGTACTTC CASSVQTGGNEQYF
TRBJ2-1 TRBD1 TRBV19 few TGTGCCAGTAGTTCCGACAGGGGCGCCTACAATGAGCAGTTCTTC CASSSDRGAYNEQFF
TRBJ2-5 . TRBV7-7 . TGTGCTAGCAGCCTGTCCCCAAGGTGGGAGACCCAGTACTTC CASSLSPRWETQYF
TRBJ1-3 . TRBV5-4 many TGTGCCACTAAACTCCGGGGGCCTGGAAACACCATATATTTT CATKLRGPGNTIYF
TRBJ2-5 TRBD2 TRBV7-8 . TGTGCCAGCAGCTTAAGGACTAGCGACCAATACAACCAAGAGACCCAGTACTTC CASSLRTSDQYNQETQYF
TRBJ2-1 . TRBV7-2 . TGTGCCAGCAGCTTAAGGGTTTACAATGAGCAGTTCTTC CASSLRVYNEQFF
TRBJ2-7 . TRBV28 . TGTGCCAGCAGGTCCTCGGGCAGGTCCTACGAGCAGTACTTC CASRSSGRSYEQYF
TRBJ1-2 . TRBV15 . TGTGCCACCAGCAGAGATGGTAGAGGAGGGGGCTACACCTTC CATSRDGRGGGYTF
TRBJ2-2 TRBD2 TRBV7-9 . TGTGCCAGCAGCTTAGCAACTAGCGATCCCGGGGAGCTGTTTTTT CASSLATSDPGELFF
TRBJ2-1 . TRBV25-1 . TGTGCCAGCAGTGAATTTGGTGCTAATGAGCAGTTCTTC CASSEFGANEQFF
TRBJ2-2 TRBD2 TRBV14 . TGTGCCAGCAGCCATAGATTACTAGCGGGTATTGCCGGGGAGCTGTTTTTT CASSHRLLAGIAGELFF
TRBJ2-1 . TRBV11-2 . TGTGCCAGCAGCTTAGATTCCGTCCCAGGTGAACGGCGTGAGCAGTTCTTC CASSLDSVPGERREQFF
TRBJ2-1 . TRBV10-3 . TGTGCCACGATTCCGGGACTCGAGGGTGGTGAGCAGTTCTTC CATIPGLEGGEQFF
TRBJ1-1 . TRBV2 . TGTGCCAGCCTCTGGGGGCAGGGGTCTGAAGCTTTCTTT CASLWGQGSEAFF
TRBJ1-1 . TRBV6-5 . TGTGCCAGCAGCAACAGGGACCCGAACACTGAAGCTTTCTTT CASSNRDPNTEAFF
TRBJ2-3 TRBD2 TRBV9 . TGTGCCAGCAGCGCCCAGCGGGAGTGGGGAGATACGCAGTATTTT CASSAQREWGDTQYF
TRBJ1-5 . TRBV9 few TGTGCCAGCAGCGCCAGGAGTGTCCCAACCTCGAATCAGCCCCAGCATTTT CASSARSVPTSNQPQHF
TRBJ2-5 . TRBV29-1 . TGCAGCGTTGGCGGCGGGGTAGAGACCCAGTACTTC CSVGGGVETQYF
TRBJ2-1 TRBD2 TRBV7-9 . TGTGCCAGCAGCCTGACTAGCGGGAGGGCCTATAATGAGCAGTTCTTC CASSLTSGRAYNEQFF
TRBJ2-3 . TRBV5-1 . TGCGCCAGCAGCTTCAGTCCCGGGACCCCCAGCGGATCATCAGATACGCAGTATTTT CASSFSPGTPSGSSDTQYF
TRBJ2-2 TRBD1 TRBV25-1 few TGTGCCAGCAGTGCCCGGGACAGGGGCTACACCGGGGAGCTGTTTTTT CASSARDRGYTGELFF
TRBJ1-2 . TRBV6-6 . TGTGCCAGCAGTTGGGGGGACCCAGGCTACACCTTC CASSWGDPGYTF